Presented here are 11 T cell receptor beta chains from one specimen sequenced in a study of T cells after yellow fever vaccination (dated by TCRdb to about 2019). The treatment or condition tag for this specimen amounts to: live attenuated yellow fever vaccine strain. The method behind the library was 5' RACE. The sequencing machine was an Illumina NovaSeq 6000. In TCRdb, the public reads were trimmed at Q25 with fastp and aligned with MiXCR, with productive beta chains retained. Here each entry gathers all rows of one CDR3 protein and keeps the most common genes and DNA. The sample has about 26,000 distinct CDR3 sequences on record, roughly 4.7% of them singletons. The top ten constitute 35% to 40% of the sample. The sample consisted of PBMCs, either bulk or a sorted T-cell subset (CD4+, CD8+, memory, or dextramer-sorted; not recorded which), taken on the day of the yellow fever booster vaccination. These receptors were obtained from a man between 18 and 35 years old who received the YFV17D yellow fever vaccine.

In this sample, this clonotype turned up many times. V usage is TRBV7-6 and J usage is TRBJ1-5; D may be TRBD1 (6 bases). The CDR3 contains 15 residues. V lost 1 base and J lost 6, with 13 bases in between. Germline CDR1 SGHVS, CDR2 FNYEAQ. As DNA, the CDR3 is TGTGCCAGCAGCTTAGGGGGGGGCTGGGGTCAGCCCCAGCATTTT. It specifies CASSLGGGWGQPQHF.

This clonotype was observed many times. The chain couples TRBV5-5 to TRBJ2-7; 11 bases agree with TRBD2. Trimming removed 4 bases from V and 7 bases from J; junction bases left unmatched: 7. There are 14 residues in the CDR3. Per the germline V gene, CDR1 is SGHKS and CDR2 is YYEKEE (reference sequence). The DNA for the CDR3 is TGTGCCAGCAGCACATATAGCGGGGGGGAAGAGCAGTACGTC. Protein sequence: CASSTYSGGEEQYV.

This clonotype was picked up many times. The chain links TRBV28 to TRBJ2-6; 10 nucleotides line up with TRBD1. Losses at the gene ends were 9 bases for V and 0 bases for J; bases not matched to a gene: 17. Germline loops: CDR1 MDHEN, CDR2 SYDVKM. The CDR3 totals 20 residues. CDR3 DNA sequence: TGTGCCAGTCTCACTACCGGCTGGACAGGGGGAGGCTCTGGGGCCAACGTCCTGACTTTC. This encodes CASLTTGWTGGGSGANVLTF.

This clonotype was seen ten or more times. This chain connects TRBV6-2 or TRBV6-3 to TRBJ1-2; no clear D gene. Germline V gene data show CDR1 as MNHEY and CDR2 as SVGEGT. The CDR3 covers 11 residues. V lost 9 bases and J lost 2, with 7 bases in between. CDR3 coding DNA: TGTGCCAGTAGGGAGAACTATGGCTACACCTTC. Protein sequence: CASRENYGYTF.

This clonotype was observed many times. J is TRBJ2-1 and V is TRBV7-2; 8 bases map to TRBD2. Germline CDR1 and CDR2: SGHTA and FQGNSA. The CDR3 has 14 residues. V lost 5 bases to trimming and J lost 6 bases; unmatched junction nucleotides: 6. The CDR3 region has the DNA TGTGCCAGCAGCGAAGGACTAGCCATCAATGAGCAGTTCTTC. Translation: CASSEGLAINEQFF.

There are many counts of this clonotype. The rearrangement joins TRBV10-3 to TRBJ2-3; D possibly corresponds to TRBD1 (5 bases). CDR3 length equals 16 residues. V shed 6 bases and J shed 0 bases, with 16 bases lying between them. CDR1 ENHRY and CDR2 SYGVKD come from the germline V gene. CDR3 amino acids: CAISPQVGASTDTQYF. The CDR3 DNA sequence: TGTGCCATCAGCCCCCAAGTAGGGGCAAGCACAGATACGCAGTATTTT.

This clonotype was recorded at least ten times. V gene TRBV10-3 combines with J gene TRBJ1-5; D might be TRBD1 (5 bases). Germline CDR1 and CDR2: ENHRY and SYGVKD. The ends were cut back, 4 bases at V and 2 bases at J, with 12 bases in the middle. The length of the CDR3 is 15 residues. CDR3 in amino acids: CAISAGLVGNQPQHF. For the CDR3, the DNA is TGTGCCATCAGTGCAGGGCTGGTGGGCAATCAGCCCCAGCATTTT.

Judged by abundance, this clonotype is medium-sized. V and J are TRBV2 and TRBJ2-3; no clear D gene. The germline V gene encodes CDR1 SNHLY and CDR2 FYNNEI. The CDR3 totals 14 residues. Trimming cost V 1 base and J 6 bases, with 11 bases left between them. CDR3 DNA sequence: TGTGCCAGCAGTGAAGTGCCAGGATGGGATACGCAGTATTTT. Residues: CASSEVPGWDTQYF.

In its sample, this clonotype was seen many times. This rearrangement joins TRBV7-2 to TRBJ2-1; 7 nucleotides match TRBD1. This CDR3 has 13 amino acids. V lost 10 bases and J lost 2; bases outside the gene matches: 5. The germline CDR1 and CDR2 sequences are SGHTA and FQGNSA. CDR3 in DNA: TGTGCCACCCGGCAGGGGGCCTACAATGAGCAGTTCTTC. Encoded protein: CATRQGAYNEQFF.

In this sample, this clonotype turned up many times. The V call is TRBV6-2 or TRBV6-3, the J call TRBJ1-2; no reliable D call. V lost 8 bases and J lost 0, with 10 bases in between. The V gene's germline CDR1 is MNHEY and CDR2 SVGEGT. The CDR3 sequence is 13 residues long. The CDR3, as DNA: TGTGCCAGCTGGACGCTAGCTAACTATGGCTACACCTTC. Translation: CASWTLANYGYTF.

This clonotype came up many times. J is TRBJ2-5 and V is TRBV5-1; D may be TRBD1 or TRBD2 (5 bases each). Trimming removed 0 bases from V and 2 bases from J, with 8 bases in between. This CDR3 comprises 14 residues. Germline lookup yields CDR1 SGHRS and CDR2 YFSETQ. DNA for the CDR3: TGCGCCAGCAGCTTGGGGGGGATGCAAGAGACCCAGTACTTC. Its protein is CASSLGGMQETQYF.